The 10 T cell receptor beta chains below were found in one sample sequenced in a study of T cell repertoires in cytomegalovirus infection. No antigens are known for them. TCRdb passed the reads through MiXCR, listing each CDR3 protein once. The sample holds about 480,000 distinct CDR3 sequences; 30% to 35% are singletons and the top ten take 15% to 20%. The sequences come from cultured PBMCs, collected from culture after CMV antigen stimulation. The receptors were gathered from a human donor in good health (CMV status not recorded). Some clones in this sample may be carry-over from other donors' samples.

This clonotype was detected a few times. The CDR3 loop reads CASKVGAGQTEAFF. The CDR3 region has the DNA TGTGCCAGCAAGGTCGGGGCAGGGCAAACTGAAGCTTTCTTT. This sequence joins TRBV6-2 or TRBV6-3 and TRBJ1-1, with D tentatively TRBD1 (5 bases). V lost 7 bases, J lost 5 bases, and 17 bases lay in between. The CDR3 is made up of 14 amino acids. Germline lookup yields CDR1 MNHEY and CDR2 SVGEGT.

The chain joins TRBV4-3 to TRBJ1-2; D not resolved. Per germline, CDR1 LGHNA and CDR2 YSLEER. The CDR3 runs to 15 residues. Between the trimmed V and J ends, which lost 1 base and 0 bases, there was a span of 9 bases. CDR3 residues: CASSQGDSTNYGYTF. The DNA for the CDR3 is TGCGCCAGCAGCCAAGGCGACTCCACTAACTATGGCTACACCTTC.

V and J are TRBV2 and TRBJ2-2, with D perhaps matching TRBD1 (6 bases). The V end was cut by 4 bases, the J end by 7 bases, with 13 bases between. In germline, CDR1 is SNHLY, CDR2 FYNNEI. CDR3 length equals 14 residues. The CDR3 loop reads CASSAEQGDGELFF. The CDR3 DNA follows: TGTGCCAGCAGTGCGGAACAGGGAGACGGGGAGCTGTTTTTT.

The V and J genes are TRBV7-8 and TRBJ2-3; TRBD2 matches at 11 bases. The CDR3 extends over 16 amino acids. The ends lost 5 bases at V and 6 bases at J; junction bases unmatched: 10. The germline CDR1 and CDR2 sequences are SGHVS and FQNEAQ. The CDR3 nucleotides are TGTGCCAGCAGCATACTAGCGGGAGTGGAAGGGGATACGCAGTATTTT. Its translation is CASSILAGVEGDTQYF.

This clonotype was counted only a few times. The chain is built from TRBV6-6 and TRBJ1-3; 9 positions agree with TRBD1. The J segment lost 3 bases and the V segment lost 6 bases, leaving 6 bases of the junction unmatched. This CDR3 spans 15 amino acids. Per germline, CDR1 MNHNY and CDR2 SVGAGI (reference sequence). This CDR3 reads CASSSNRGLGNTIYF. The CDR3 region has the DNA TGTGCCAGCAGCTCTAACAGGGGGCTTGGAAACACCATATATTTT.

This chain joins TRBV7-9 and TRBJ2-2; perhaps TRBD1 as D (6 bases). Trimming left V 1 base short and J 0 bases short, with 15 bases between. The germline V gene has CDR1 SEHNR and CDR2 FQNEAQ (reference sequence). The CDR3 has 18 amino acids. CDR3 region: CASSLDGTGTTNTGELFF. CDR3 nucleotides: TGTGCCAGCAGCTTAGACGGAACCGGGACAACGAACACCGGGGAGCTGTTTTTT.

This clonotype was recorded a few times. This chain uses TRBV28 with TRBJ1-2; D uncertain. CDR1 is MDHEN, CDR2 SYDVKM, per germline. Trimming removed 4 bases from V and 5 bases from J, with 14 bases in between. CDR3 length equals 14 residues. The CDR3 DNA reads TGTGCCAGCAGTTCCCAAGAGGCACGATATGGCTACACCTTC. Translated: CASSSQEARYGYTF.

This chain joins TRBV20-1 and TRBJ1-1; tentative D call: TRBD1 (5 bases). This CDR3 comprises 11 residues. CDR1 and CDR2 from the germline V gene are DFQATT and SNEGSKA (reference sequence). V gave up 5 bases and J gave up 11 bases, with 15 bases separating them. In DNA, the CDR3 is TGCAGTGCTCCGCTCGGGACCGGGGCTTTCTTT. This translates into CSAPLGTGAFF.

This clonotype turned up a few times. The CDR3 loop reads CASSLDRGGRAFF. The CDR3 DNA sequence: TGTGCCAGCAGCTTAGATAGGGGGGGACGAGCTTTCTTT. The rearrangement links TRBV7-2 to TRBJ1-1; a possible D gene is TRBD1 (6 bases). This CDR3 spans 13 amino acids. Trimming removed 1 base from V and 10 bases from J, with 13 bases in between. CDR1 is SGHTA and CDR2 is FQGNSA in the germline V gene.

The chain uses TRBV4-1 and TRBJ2-1; 8 bases match TRBD2. This CDR3 has 18 amino acids. In germline, CDR1 is MGHRA, CDR2 YSYEKL. The V gene end was trimmed by 3 bases and the J gene end by 5 bases; junction bases not matched to a gene: 15. DNA for the CDR3: TGCGCCAGCAGCCATCTCGGGACGCGGGAGGAGTCCAACAATGAGCAGTTCTTC. Its protein is CASSHLGTREESNNEQFF.